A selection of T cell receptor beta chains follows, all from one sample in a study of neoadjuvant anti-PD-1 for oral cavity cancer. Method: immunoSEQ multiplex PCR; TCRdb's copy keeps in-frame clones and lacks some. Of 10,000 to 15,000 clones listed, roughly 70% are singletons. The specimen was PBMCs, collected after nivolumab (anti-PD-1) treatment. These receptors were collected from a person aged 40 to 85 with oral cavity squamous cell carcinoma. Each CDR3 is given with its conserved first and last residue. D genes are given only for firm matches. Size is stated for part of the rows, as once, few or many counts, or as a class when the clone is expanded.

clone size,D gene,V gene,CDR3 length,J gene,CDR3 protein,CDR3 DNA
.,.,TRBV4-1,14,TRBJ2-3,CASSQVLRTDTQYF,TGCGCCAGCAGCCAAGTTCTCCGCACAGATACGCAGTATTTT
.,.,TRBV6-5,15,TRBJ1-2,CASSLLGSEGHGYTF,TGTGCCAGCAGTCTACTCGGGTCGGAGGGGCATGGCTACACCTTC
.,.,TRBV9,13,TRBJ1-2,CASSVAGGPRFTF,TGTGCCAGCAGCGTAGCGGGGGGCCCTCGTTTCACCTTC
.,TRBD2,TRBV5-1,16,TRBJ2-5,CASSLELAGVQETQYF,TGCGCCAGCAGCTTGGAGCTAGCGGGAGTCCAAGAGACCCAGTACTTC
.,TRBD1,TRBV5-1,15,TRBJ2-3,CASRIQGLSTDTQYF,TGCGCCAGCCGTATACAGGGGTTGAGCACAGATACGCAGTATTTT
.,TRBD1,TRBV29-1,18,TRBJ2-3,CSVDGWTGQGASTDTQYF,TGCAGCGTTGACGGTTGGACAGGCCAGGGGGCTAGCACAGATACGCAGTATTTT
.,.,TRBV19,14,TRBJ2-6,CASALFPGANVLTF,TGTGCCAGTGCTTTGTTTCCCGGGGCCAACGTCCTGACTTTC
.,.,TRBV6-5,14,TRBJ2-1,CVTGAGLSYNEQFF,TGTGTAACGGGGGCCGGACTCTCCTACAATGAGCAGTTCTTC
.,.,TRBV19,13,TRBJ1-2,CASSDTGMGGYTF,TGTGCCAGTAGTGATACAGGGATGGGCGGCTACACCTTC
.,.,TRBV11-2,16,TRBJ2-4,CASSSLDWLAKNIQYF,TGTGCCAGCAGCTCTCTGGACTGGCTAGCCAAAAACATTCAGTACTTC
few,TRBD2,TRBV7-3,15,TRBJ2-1,CASSLGLAYYNEQFF,TGTGCCAGCAGCCTCGGACTAGCGTATTACAATGAGCAGTTCTTC
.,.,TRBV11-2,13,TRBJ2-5,CASSIRYQETQYF,TGTGCCAGCAGTATCAGGTACCAAGAGACCCAGTACTTC
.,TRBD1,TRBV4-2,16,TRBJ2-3,CASSVQGALRTDTQYF,TGTGCCAGCAGCGTACAGGGGGCGCTTAGGACAGATACGCAGTATTTT
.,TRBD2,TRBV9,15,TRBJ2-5,CASSGGLTSGETQYF,TGTGCCAGCAGCGGGGGGTTGACTAGCGGTGAGACCCAGTACTTC
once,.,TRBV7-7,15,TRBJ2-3,CASSPGTQKTDTQYF,TGTGCTAGCAGCCCCGGGACACAGAAGACAGATACGCAGTATTTT
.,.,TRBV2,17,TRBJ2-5,CASSEALMLSGLETQYF,TGTGCCAGCAGTGAAGCGCTTATGTTGTCTGGGTTGGAGACCCAGTACTTC
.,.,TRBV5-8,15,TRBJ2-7,CASSLPLGGSYEQYF,TGTGCCAGCAGCTTGCCCTTAGGGGGCTCCTACGAGCAGTACTTC
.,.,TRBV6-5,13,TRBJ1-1,CASSYPGQTEAFF,TGTGCCAGCAGTTACCCAGGGCAGACTGAAGCTTTCTTT
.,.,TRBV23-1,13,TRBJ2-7,CANGDELATEQYF,TGCGCCAACGGGGACGAGCTAGCGACCGAGCAGTACTTC
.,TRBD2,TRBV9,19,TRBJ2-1,CASSLGLAGGPRTYNEQFF,TGTGCCAGCAGCTTGGGACTAGCGGGAGGGCCTCGGACCTACAATGAGCAGTTCTTC
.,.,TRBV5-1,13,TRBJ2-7,CASSKGGSNEQYF,TGCGCCAGCAGCAAGGGGGGGTCCAACGAGCAGTACTTC
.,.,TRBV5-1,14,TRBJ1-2,CASSLGRVNYGYTF,TGCGCCAGCAGCTTGGGCAGGGTTAACTATGGCTACACCTTC
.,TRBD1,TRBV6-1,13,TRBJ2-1,CASSWTGDNEQFF,TGTGCCAGCAGCTGGACAGGGGACAATGAGCAGTTCTTC
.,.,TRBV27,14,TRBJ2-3,CASSQNDATDTQYF,TGTGCCAGTTCGCAAAATGATGCCACAGATACGCAGTATTTT
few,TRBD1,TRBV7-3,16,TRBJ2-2,CASSLRQGAVTGELFF,TGTGCCAGCAGCTTGCGACAGGGGGCGGTCACCGGGGAGCTGTTTTTT
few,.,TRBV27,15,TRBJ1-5,CASSPLGPGNQPQHF,TGTGCCAGCAGCCCACTAGGTCCGGGCAATCAGCCCCAGCATTTT
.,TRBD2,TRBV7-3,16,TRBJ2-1,CASSHPSGLNRDEQFF,TGTGCCAGCAGCCACCCTAGCGGGCTTAACAGGGATGAGCAGTTCTTC
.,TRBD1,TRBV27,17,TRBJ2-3,CASGKVWGQGSTDTQYF,TGTGCCAGCGGAAAAGTTTGGGGACAGGGAAGCACAGATACGCAGTATTTT
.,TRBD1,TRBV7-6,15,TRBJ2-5,CASSTRQGRQETQYF,TGTGCCAGCAGCACGCGACAGGGGCGGCAAGAGACCCAGTACTTC
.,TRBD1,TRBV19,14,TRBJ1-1,CASSPGQGWTEAFF,TGTGCCAGTAGTCCGGGACAGGGTTGGACTGAAGCTTTCTTT
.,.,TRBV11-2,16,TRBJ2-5,CASSLKHGQSQETQYF,TGTGCCAGCAGCTTAAAACATGGACAGAGTCAAGAGACCCAGTACTTC
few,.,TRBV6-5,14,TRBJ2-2,CASSYDPNTGELFF,TGTGCCAGCAGTTACGACCCGAACACCGGGGAGCTGTTTTTT
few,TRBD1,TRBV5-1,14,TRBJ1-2,CASSLGTGGYGYTF,TGCGCCAGCAGCTTGGGGACAGGGGGCTATGGCTACACCTTC
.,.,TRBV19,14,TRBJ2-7,CASNRGAGPYEQYF,TGTGCCAGTAATCGAGGGGCAGGGCCCTACGAGCAGTACTTC
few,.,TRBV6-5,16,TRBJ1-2,CASSYSMGLTNYGYTF,TGTGCCAGCAGTTACTCCATGGGCCTGACTAACTATGGCTACACCTTC
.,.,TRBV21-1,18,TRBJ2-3,CASSRYLKSGRGADTQYF,TGTGCCAGCAGCCGATATTTAAAGTCGGGGAGGGGCGCAGATACGCAGTATTTT
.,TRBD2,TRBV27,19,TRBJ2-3,CASSPRGPLGTTNTDTQYF,TGTGCCAGCAGTCCTCGGGGCCCCCTCGGGACTACCAACACAGATACGCAGTATTTT
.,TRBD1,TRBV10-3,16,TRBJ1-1,CAITQTTGTGFSEAFF,TGTGCCATCACCCAAACTACCGGGACAGGGTTCTCTGAAGCTTTCTTT
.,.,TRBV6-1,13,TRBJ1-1,CASSEAWGTEAFF,TGTGCCAGCAGTGAAGCGTGGGGTACTGAAGCTTTCTTT
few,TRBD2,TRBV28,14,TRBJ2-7,CASSSPGLAAEQYF,TGTGCCAGCAGTTCCCCAGGACTAGCGGCTGAGCAGTACTTC
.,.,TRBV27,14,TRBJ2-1,CASSLLADYNEQFF,TGTGCCAGCAGTTTGCTAGCAGATTACAATGAGCAGTTCTTC
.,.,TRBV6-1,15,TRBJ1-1,CASRTTGREATEAFF,TGTGCCAGCAGGACGACGGGGAGGGAGGCCACTGAAGCTTTCTTT
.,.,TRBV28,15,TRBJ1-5,CASRRGQYSNQPQHF,TGTGCCAGCAGACGAGGACAGTATAGCAATCAGCCCCAGCATTTT
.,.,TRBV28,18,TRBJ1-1,CASSFLWGRRDGDTEAFF,TGTGCCAGCAGTTTTTTATGGGGACGCCGGGACGGCGACACTGAAGCTTTCTTT
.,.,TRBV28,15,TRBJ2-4,CASSLRSGLKNIQYF,TGTGCCAGCAGTTTACGAAGCGGATTAAAAAACATTCAGTACTTC
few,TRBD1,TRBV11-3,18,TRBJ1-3,CASSPGQGVQSSGNTIYF,TGTGCCAGCAGCCCGGGACAGGGGGTACAGAGTTCTGGAAACACCATATATTTT
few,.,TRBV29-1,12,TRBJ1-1,CSSAQGGPEAFF,TGCAGCTCCGCCCAGGGTGGCCCTGAAGCTTTCTTT
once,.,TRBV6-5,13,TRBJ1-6,CASRSGTKSPLHF,TGTGCCAGCAGGTCCGGGACAAAATCACCCCTCCACTTT
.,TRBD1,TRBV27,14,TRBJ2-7,CASTNPGTGEKLVF,TGTGCCAGCACAAATCCCGGGACAGGGGAAAAGTTGGTCTTC
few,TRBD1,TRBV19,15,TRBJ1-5,CASSMQGQGNQPQHF,TGTGCCAGTAGTATGCAGGGACAGGGCAATCAGCCCCAGCATTTT
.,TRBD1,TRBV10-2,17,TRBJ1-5,CASSEYSGTGGDQPQHF,TGCGCCAGCAGTGAATACTCCGGGACAGGGGGGGATCAGCCCCAGCATTTT
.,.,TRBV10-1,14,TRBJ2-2,CASRVDRSTGELFF,TGCGCCAGCAGGGTTGACAGGAGTACCGGGGAGCTGTTTTTT
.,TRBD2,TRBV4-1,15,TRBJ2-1,CASSQVAGASNEQFF,TGCGCCAGCAGCCAGGTAGCGGGGGCCTCCAATGAGCAGTTCTTC
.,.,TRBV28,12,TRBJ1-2,CASSPVENGYTF,TGTGCCAGCAGCCCCGTGGAAAATGGCTACACCTTC
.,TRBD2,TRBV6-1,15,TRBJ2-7,CASSEPASGDYEQYF,TGTGCCAGCAGTGAACCGGCTAGCGGGGATTACGAGCAGTACTTC
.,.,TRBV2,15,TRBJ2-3,CASSVGGAPTDTQYF,TGTGCCAGCAGTGTTGGGGGCGCGCCCACAGATACGCAGTATTTT
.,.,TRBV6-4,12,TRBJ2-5,CASSSGEETQYF,TGTGCCAGCAGCTCAGGGGAAGAGACCCAGTACTTC
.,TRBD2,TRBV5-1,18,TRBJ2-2,CASSLELAGPRYTGELFF,TGCGCCAGCAGCTTGGAACTAGCGGGGCCGAGATACACCGGGGAGCTGTTTTTT
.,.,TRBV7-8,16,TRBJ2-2,CASSLQGRLGTGELFF,TGTGCCAGCAGCCTCCAGGGGAGATTGGGAACCGGGGAGCTGTTTTTT